Below, one T cell receptor (beta chain) is given with its context. The antigen is undetermined. Generated by immunoSEQ multiplex PCR, the TCRdb table keeps only in-frame clones and is missing some. The top ten clones hold roughly 4.7% of a sample with around 82,000 clones, 90% to 95% of them seen once. These data are taken from a study of siplizumab effects on memory and regulatory T cells. Findings of the study overall: Sequences below about 10^-5 frequency were poorly captured, and few alloreactive clones mapped to unstimulated subsets. The average Treg-derived proportion among mappable alloreactive CD4+ clones was 68.8% with siplizumab versus around 26% in controls. Siplizumab, the agent tested, significantly reduced alloreactive sequences traceable to unstimulated CD4+ memory cells. In unstimulated cells, naive T cells appeared more diverse than memory T cells and seemed major alloresponse contributors.

This TCR came from a human donor in good health. Sequencing input: CD8+ T cells sorted from blood.

The DNA of the CDR3 is TGTGCCACCAACTATGGCTACACCTTC. This codes for CATNYGYTF. The chain has TRBV7-9 and TRBJ1-2; D remains ambiguous. The CDR3 totals 9 residues. Germline V gene data show CDR1 as SEHNR and CDR2 as FQNEAQ (reference sequence). Trimming left V 10 bases short and J 2 bases short, with 2 bases between. Combining the CDR3 with reference TRBV7-9 and TRBJ1-2 gives the whole variable domain DTGVSQNPRHKITKRGQNVTFRCDPISEHNRLYWYRQTLGQGPEFLTYFQNEAQLEKSRLLSDRFSAERPKGSFSTLEIQRTEQGDSAMYLCATNYGYTFGSGTRLTVV.